This T cell receptor (beta chain) was recovered during a study of Ad26.COV2.S vaccination and SARS-CoV-2 variants. Study information: The COV1001 Ad26.COV2.S trial arm included the donor. Doses of Ad26.COV2.S were injected into muscle once or twice, 56 days apart.

Specified treatment: about 20 received Ad26.COV2.S at low or high dose, single or two shots; about five received placebo; per-sample allocation not given. Day 63 after the first injection of vaccine or placebo was the sampling time. Assay: immunoSEQ multiplex PCR; the TCRdb copy retains only in-frame clones and omits some. The sample lists roughly 380,000 clones; roughly 88% were seen once. V was clipped by 1 base and J by 9 bases, with 16 bases between them. In germline, CDR1 is SGHTA, CDR2 FQGNSA. The CDR3 runs 15 residues. The material sequenced was peripheral blood, taken in a trial of Ad26.COV2.S vaccine versus placebo. The TCR sequence derives from a person aged 18-60 years who received the Ad26.COV2.S COVID-19 vaccine or a placebo. The chain links TRBV7-2 to TRBJ2-1; D possibly corresponds to TRBD2 (7 bases). The CDR3 here is CASSLVAGAEREQFF. Written as DNA, the CDR3 is TGTGCCAGCAGCTTAGTTGCGGGGGCGGAACGTGAGCAGTTCTTC.